This TCR beta chain was found in a study of blood T cells in healthy people across ages (dated by TCRdb to between 2014 and 2017). Broadly, across the study: In model experiments, roughly one uniquely barcoded TCR beta cDNA molecule per two T cells was captured by template switching. Age-related changes in TCR beta repertoire diversity were measured in the study by deep sequencing normalized with unique cDNA molecular identifiers. Donors were grouped into four age groups: young (average roughly 15 years), middle-aged (over 35), aged (around 60) and long-lived (roughly 80). To avoid experimental bias, donors of different ages were spread randomly across the sequencing lanes. For two donors (one aged 18 to 30 and one aged 80 or older), the study analyzed two additional independent replicas of 1 million unique cDNA reads from the same blood draw.

Reading from cysteine to phenylalanine, the CDR3 counts 15 amino acids. Of the read, only the CDR3 DNA is kept; its 45 bases are in frame from base 1. V has 6 bases trimmed and J has 2 bases trimmed; junction bases matching no gene number 4. The library was generated by 5' RACE. The instrument was an Illumina HiSeq 2500. The second PCR ran for about 6 to 12 cycles and used a J-beta primer mix along with a sample-barcoded 5' primer. Each TCR beta cDNA molecule received a unique molecular identifier from a template-switch 5' adaptor carrying 12 random nucleotides. Each sample yielded at least 3 million CDR3-containing paired-end reads. First-strand cDNA synthesis was performed from all RNA using the Mint cDNA synthesis kit, with priming by a TRBC-specific oligonucleotide. Following uracil-DNA glycosylase treatment, a first 18-cycle PCR with universal primers M1SS and BC2_uni_R was performed on all cDNA. The paper's data handling went like this. For normalization, 1 million high-quality reads, each with a distinct molecular identifier, were randomly selected from each sample. Instead of being binned into consensus sequences, reads that shared molecular identifiers were thrown out. MiTCR, run with a Q25 quality threshold and the strictest error-elimination algorithm, handled CDR3 identification, clonotype clustering and error correction. A nonparametric unseen species model with Euler transformation was used to estimate a lower bound on total TCR beta diversity. TCRdb reran the public reads through fastp at Q25 and MiXCR, keeping productive beta chains. Under each unique CDR3 protein, matching rows form one entry showing the most common genes and DNA. These V and J calls originate from TCRdb's pipeline instead of the authors' own analysis. The sample table contains 650,000 to 800,000 distinct CDR3 sequences; only one count was recorded for over 40% of them. Roughly 13% of the sample lies in the top ten.

The donors were around 39 Caucasian individuals from Russia, aged roughly 6 to 90 years, who were systemically healthy. Around 10 milliliters of peripheral blood were drawn from each donor into EDTA-treated Vacutainer tubes. Ficoll-Paque density-gradient centrifugation was used to isolate PBMCs, with at least 6.5 million per sample. Total RNA was extracted from PBMCs with Trizol reagent, with at least 5 micrograms obtained per sample. The percentages of naive CD45RAhigh/CD27high T cells were determined by flow cytometry on a PBMC aliquot from every donor. This clonotype occurred many times. The antigen it binds to is not known. Base qualities are missing; no much larger clone stands one base away. Results and caveats for the whole study, not just this receptor: Because donor CMV infection status was unknown, age-related changes in expanded clonotypes were potentially confounded. Observed TCR beta diversity correlated strongly with the percentage of naive T cells measured by flow cytometry. Estimates of total diversity based on one million sequenced T cells were considered lower bounds and underestimates. Conclusive comparison of naive and antigen-experienced compartments was prevented by the profiling of bulk unsorted PBMCs. As age increased, observed TCR beta diversity per million T cells dropped in a roughly linear way, and a significant reduction was already evident by age around 41. Compared with the aged group, the long-lived group had more naive CD4+ T cells, fewer expanded clones and increased TCR diversity, a pattern suggesting age selection.

This receptor was identified in a woman aged 80 or over in good health. The sequenced sample consisted of blood. The chain is encoded by TRBV12-3 or TRBV12-4 joined to TRBJ2-1; TRBD1 aligns with 10 central bases. CDR3 region: CASSLGTGAYNEQFF. In nucleotide form, the sequence is TGTGCCAGCAGCCTCGGGACAGGGGCCTACAATGAGCAGTTCTTC.